The T cell receptor (beta chain) under discussion was sequenced for a study of beta chain features in type 1 diabetes. Findings of the study overall: Moderate yet significant TCRB CDR3 shortening was seen in Type 1 diabetes patients in all four CD4+ subsets. Cells with high TCR expression could be over-represented when cDNA is sequenced.

In the case of this clone: Its antigen is unknown.

Sequencing targeted expressed TCRB transcripts, as all isolated RNA had been reverse transcribed. Naive, central memory and regulatory T cell samples yielded around 3.5 million reads on average. The repertoire was sequenced with immunoSEQ multiplex PCR; TCRdb's copy has only in-frame clones and lacks some. Of roughly 150,000 clones in the sample, around 8.3% were seen once. Sorting produced populations that all topped 98% purity. With 8 bases removed from V and 3 bases from J, the gap between germline ends came to 14 bases. This CDR3 contains 13 residues. CDR1 MDHEN and CDR2 SYDVKM come from the germline V gene.

The chain couples TRBV28 to TRBJ2-7; weak D call: TRBD1 (6 bases). Sequenced: central memory CD4+ T cells from blood. This TCR derives from a woman aged 18-35 years with type 1 diabetes. CDR3 nucleotide sequence: TGTGCCAGCTTTACAGGGATGGGCTACGAGCAGTACTTC. This encodes CASFTGMGYEQYF.